This TCR beta chain was documented in a study of a mutant IDH1 vaccine in newly diagnosed glioma. The overall study: Patients came in for eight vaccinations, in weeks 1, 3, 5, 7, 11, 15, 19 and 23. Patients under treatment included around 60% males and 37.5% females and had a mean age of approximately 44 years. Standard pretreatment was either radiotherapy, temozolomide, or, for most, radiochemotherapy with temozolomide.

The time point: week 23, last vaccination. Vaccine doses each comprised 300 ug of mutant IDH1 20-mer peptide, with topical imiquimod. The donor cohort comprised cases of new WHO grade 3 or 4 IDH1-mutant, ATRX-lost astrocytoma. This clone showed up just once. Antigen: not known. This table comes from immunoSEQ multiplex PCR, and its TCRdb copy is limited to in-frame clones, with some not included. The profile shows about 72,000 clones, 75% to 90% of them singletons. There are 12 residues in the CDR3. Germline V gene sequence: CDR1 SNHLY, CDR2 FYNNEI. Trimming cost V 4 bases and J 10 bases, with 13 bases left between them.

The chain couples TRBV2 to TRBJ1-2, with a tentative D call TRBD1 (6 bases). The source is a man in his late teens or twenties with glioma. Sequenced here: PBMCs, sampled from a glioma patient whose treatment included an IDH1 peptide vaccine. CDR3 nucleotide sequence: TGTGCCAGCAGTGTTGAGGGGGTAATCTACACCTTC. This codes for CASSVEGVIYTF.